The table lists the clone carrying this TCR beta chain with a count of one. Assay: immunoSEQ multiplex PCR; the TCRdb copy retains only in-frame clones and omits some. The table includes 250,000 to 300,000 clones, around 86% detected once. Seattle researchers signed up patients amid active infection and tracked them longitudinally. Germline V gene sequence: CDR1 MNHEY, CDR2 SVGAGI. The CDR3 loop spans 14 amino acids. Trimming removed 5 bases from V and 0 bases from J, with 10 bases in between. This entry belongs to a study of blood T cell repertoires in COVID-19. Material for sequencing was peripheral blood. The chain recombines TRBV6-5 with TRBJ1-2; D is ambiguous. The clonotype was recovered from a woman in her sixties with COVID-19, enrolled during active disease. For the CDR3, the DNA is TGTGCCAGCAGTACTCGAGTTACTAACTATGGCTACACCTTC. It codes for CASSTRVTNYGYTF.